This TCR beta chain stems from a study of OX40 agonist ivuxolimab in advanced cancers. Study findings and constraints: On average, CD8+ T cells had more expanded clones than CD4+. Some nonresponders also had low normalized T-cell clonal expansion.

The CDR3 length is 14 residues. With 7 bases removed from V and 7 bases from J, the gap between germline ends came to 14 bases. Germline V gene sequence: CDR1 SNHLY, CDR2 FYNNEI. Turning to this clone: Its antigen is not identified.

The assay was immunoSEQ multiplex PCR, and TCRdb's table has in-frame clones only and misses some. The data show about 48,000 clones, 65% to 85% seen once. V usage is TRBV2 and J usage is TRBJ1-6, with a weak D call TRBD1 (6 bases). The sequencing here drew on CD4+ or CD8+ T cells sorted from blood, taken in a trial of the OX40 agonist ivuxolimab. The TCR was taken from an adult with an advanced solid tumor such as melanoma, head and neck, liver or kidney cancer. The CDR3 nucleotides read TGTGCCAGCACGAACAGGGTTGGGAATTCACCCCTCCACTTT. This encodes CASTNRVGNSPLHF.